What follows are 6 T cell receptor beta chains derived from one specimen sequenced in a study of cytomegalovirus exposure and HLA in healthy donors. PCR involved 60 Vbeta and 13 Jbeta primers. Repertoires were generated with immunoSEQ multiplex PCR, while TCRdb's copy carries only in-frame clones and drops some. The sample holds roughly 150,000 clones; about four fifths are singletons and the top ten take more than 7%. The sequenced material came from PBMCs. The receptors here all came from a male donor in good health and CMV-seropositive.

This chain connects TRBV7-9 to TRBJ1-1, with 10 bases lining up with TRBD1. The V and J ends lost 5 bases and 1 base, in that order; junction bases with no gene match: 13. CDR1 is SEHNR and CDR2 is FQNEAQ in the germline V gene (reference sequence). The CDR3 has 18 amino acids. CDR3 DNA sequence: TGTGCCAGCAGCCGGGACAGGGGTTGGGGAGTCGCGAACACTGAAGCTTTCTTT. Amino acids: CASSRDRGWGVANTEAFF.

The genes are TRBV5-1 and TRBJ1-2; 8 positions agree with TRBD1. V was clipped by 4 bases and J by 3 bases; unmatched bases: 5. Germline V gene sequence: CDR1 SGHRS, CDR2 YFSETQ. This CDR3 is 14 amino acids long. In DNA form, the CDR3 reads TGCGCCAGCAGCCGGACAGGGACCGACTATGGCTACACCTTC. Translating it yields CASSRTGTDYGYTF.

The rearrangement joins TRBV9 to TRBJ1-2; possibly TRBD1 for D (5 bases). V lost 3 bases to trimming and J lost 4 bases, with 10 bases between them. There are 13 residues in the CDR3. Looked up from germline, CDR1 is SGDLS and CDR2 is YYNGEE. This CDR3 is CASSAAGGYGYTF. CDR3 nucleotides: TGTGCCAGCAGCGCGGCCGGGGGCTATGGCTACACCTTC.

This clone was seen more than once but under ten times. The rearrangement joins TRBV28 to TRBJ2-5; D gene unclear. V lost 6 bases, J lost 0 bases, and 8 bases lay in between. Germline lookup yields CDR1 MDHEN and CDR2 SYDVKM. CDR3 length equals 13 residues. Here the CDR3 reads CASSPYNQETQYF. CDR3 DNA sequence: TGTGCCAGCAGCCCCTATAACCAAGAGACCCAGTACTTC.

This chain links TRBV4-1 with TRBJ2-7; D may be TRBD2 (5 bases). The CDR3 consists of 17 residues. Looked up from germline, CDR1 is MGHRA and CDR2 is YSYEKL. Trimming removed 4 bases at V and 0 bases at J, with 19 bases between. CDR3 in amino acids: CASSPAVGGMTSYEQYF. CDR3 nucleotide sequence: TGCGCCAGCAGCCCCGCCGTAGGAGGAATGACCTCCTACGAGCAGTACTTC.

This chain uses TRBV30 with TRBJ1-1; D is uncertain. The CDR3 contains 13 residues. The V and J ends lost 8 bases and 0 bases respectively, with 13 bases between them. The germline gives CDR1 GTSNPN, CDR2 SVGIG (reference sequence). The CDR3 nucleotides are TGTGCCCGGACGCCCGACATGAACACTGAAGCTTTCTTT. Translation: CARTPDMNTEAFF.